The clone carrying this TCR beta chain was observed a few times. What it binds is not known. This sample was taken from a study of T-cell memory formation after mild COVID-19. Overall study context: The TCR clusters were mostly specific to one donor. Findings and caveats of the study: The study found contracting CD4+ clones mainly in CM and EM and contracting CD8+ clones in EMRA.

Via MiXCR, TCRdb re-called the 5' RACE reads, giving one row per CDR3 protein. The sample carries around 390,000 distinct CDR3 sequences, roughly 15% recorded once. Between the trimmed V and J ends, which lost 5 bases and 4 bases, there was a span of 12 bases. This CDR3 contains 14 residues. The V gene's germline CDR1 is MNHEY and CDR2 SVGAGI. Input material: PBMCs or a T cell subset sorted from them (not recorded which). The chain employs TRBV6-5 and TRBJ2-1; D is possibly TRBD1 or TRBD2 (5 bases each). This receptor was identified in a young man who had mild COVID-19 (a few samples of this study predate the infection). Cell type and time point are not known. The DNA for the CDR3 is TGTGCCAGCAGTAACAGAGGGGCTTACAATGAGCAGTTCTTC. This encodes CASSNRGAYNEQFF.